Below are 12 T cell receptor beta chains sequenced from a single sample in a study of T cell repertoires in cytomegalovirus infection. TCRdb re-called the reads with MiXCR, one entry per CDR3 protein. The table has 300,000 to 450,000 distinct CDR3 sequences, about a sixth seen once. The sample consisted of PBMCs. These receptors originate from a human donor in good health (CMV status not recorded). Some clones in this sample may be carry-over from other donors' samples.

V and J are TRBV20-1 and TRBJ2-1; D call uncertain. CDR1 and CDR2 from the germline V gene are DFQATT and SNEGSKA (reference sequence). Trimming removed 6 bases from V and 6 bases from J, with 21 bases in between. The CDR3 extends over 15 amino acids. The CDR3 reads CSASLPPQIRNEQFF. DNA for the CDR3: TGCAGTGCATCTCTCCCCCCCCAGATCCGCAATGAGCAGTTCTTC.

In its sample, this clonotype was seen a few times. V is TRBV15 and J is TRBJ2-7; D not resolved. Germline CDR1 is LNHNV and CDR2 is YYDKDF (reference sequence). The V end lost 0 bases, the J end lost 2 bases, and 11 bases lay between the germline ends. The CDR3 spans 15 residues. The chain's CDR3 is CATSRDLGKTYEQYF. The CDR3 bases are TGTGCCACCAGCAGAGATTTAGGGAAGACCTACGAGCAGTACTTC.

This clonotype came up many times. V usage is TRBV7-2 and J usage is TRBJ2-7; D is undetermined. Germline CDR1 reads SGHTA; CDR2 reads FQGNSA. V was pared by 1 base and J by 7 bases, with 17 bases between. This CDR3 is 15 amino acids long. Written as DNA, the CDR3 is TGTGCCAGCAGCTTAGAGGGTGGGTTCTATCTTGAGCAGTACTTC. Its translation is CASSLEGGFYLEQYF.

CDR3 amino acids: CASSQGQGNSPLHF. The CDR3 nucleotides are TGCGCCAGCAGCCAGGGACAGGGCAATTCACCCCTCCACTTT. The chain carries TRBV5-1 and TRBJ1-6, with 9 bases matching TRBD1. V lost 4 bases and J lost 7; bases outside the gene matches: 3. Germline CDR1 and CDR2: SGHRS and YFSETQ. The CDR3 runs to 14 residues.

This clonotype has just a few counts. This rearrangement joins TRBV12-3 or TRBV12-4 to TRBJ1-4; TRBD1 agrees at 7 bases. V dropped 8 bases and J dropped 7; count of bases not matched to a gene: 13. There are 15 residues in the CDR3. CDR3 DNA: TGTGCCAGCTCCGGGGCTCACAGGGGTAGTGAAAAACTGTTTTTT. It encodes CASSGAHRGSEKLFF.

This clonotype was detected a few times. V is TRBV20-1 and J is TRBJ1-1; D remains ambiguous. The CDR3 is made up of 13 amino acids. CDR1 and CDR2 (germline): DFQATT, SNEGSKA (reference sequence). The V end was cut by 4 bases, the J end by 0 bases, with 9 bases between. CDR3 DNA sequence: TGCAGTGCTACCTACTCGGTGAACACTGAAGCTTTCTTT. Translated, it gives CSATYSVNTEAFF.

This clonotype was recorded a few times. DNA for the CDR3: TGTGCCAGCAGCTTCGGGGGGGAAGATACGCAGTATTTT. Amino acids: CASSFGGEDTQYF. The chain recombines TRBV7-9 with TRBJ2-3; 8 positions agree with TRBD2. The V gene end was trimmed by 3 bases and the J gene end by 5 bases; junction bases not matched to a gene: 1. CDR1 SEHNR and CDR2 FQNEAQ come from the germline V gene (reference sequence). CDR3 length equals 13 residues.

The chain links TRBV29-1 to TRBJ2-3; D not certain. This CDR3 comprises 14 residues. Trimming left V 6 bases short and J 1 base short, with 14 bases between. Germline V gene lookup returns CDR1 SQVTM and CDR2 ANQGSEA. CDR3: CSVSRSVGTDTQYF. CDR3 coding DNA: TGCAGCGTCTCCAGGTCGGTAGGCACAGATACGCAGTATTTT.

This clonotype was observed at least ten times. The chain is built from TRBV7-8 and TRBJ1-1, with 8 bases lining up with TRBD1. The CDR3 is 18 residues long. Germline V lookup: CDR1 SGHVS, CDR2 FQNEAQ. V was pared by 8 bases and J by 4 bases, with 21 bases of the junction left unmatched. The CDR3 sequence: CASRSWALTGALGTEAFF. CDR3 coding DNA: TGTGCCAGCCGAAGCTGGGCCCTGACAGGGGCCTTGGGCACTGAAGCTTTCTTT.

V gene TRBV6-2 or TRBV6-3 combines with J gene TRBJ2-2; 7 nucleotides line up with TRBD2. Looked up from germline, CDR1 is MNHEY and CDR2 is SVGEGT. V gave up 2 bases and J gave up 4 bases; unmatched junction bases: 4. The CDR3 sequence is 15 residues long. The CDR3 spells CASSYGGSVTGELFF. In DNA form, the CDR3 reads TGTGCCAGCAGTTACGGCGGGAGTGTCACCGGGGAGCTGTTTTTT.

In the case of this clonotype: A clone one base away is much larger, so this may be a read error. This chain joins TRBV9 and TRBJ1-2, with a possible D match to TRBD1 (6 bases). Germline CDR1 SGDLS, CDR2 YYNGEE. V gave up 3 bases and J gave up 3 bases, with 9 bases separating them. This CDR3 is 13 amino acids long. The CDR3 spells CASSADSHYGYTF. The CDR3, as DNA: TGTGCCAGCAGCGCGGACAGCCACTATGGCTACACCTTC.

This clonotype was detected a few times. The chain has TRBV6-5 and TRBJ1-2; unclear D gene. With 2 bases removed from V and 8 bases from J, the gap between germline ends came to 9 bases. Germline V gives CDR1 MNHEY, CDR2 SVGAGI. CDR3 length: 12 amino acids. CDR3: CASSYVGSGYTF. CDR3 sequence (DNA): TGTGCCAGCAGTTACGTGGGGAGCGGCTACACCTTC.